This T cell receptor (beta chain) was captured in a study of T cells in Graves' hyperthyroidism and ophthalmopathy (dated by TCRdb to about 2019). For context, the study as a whole: To identify distinguishing TCR V-J signatures, a discovery cohort of around 100 patients was used, comprising 43 with Graves' ophthalmopathy and some 60 with stable Graves' hyperthyroidism. Prospective prediction of ophthalmopathy was tested in an independent validation cohort consisting of 18 hyperthyroidism patients and over 15 patients who later progressed to ophthalmopathy. The 100 or so discovery patients were divided at random into training and test sets in a 7:3 ratio. In about 6 Graves' hyperthyroidism patients, the study also compared T-cell repertoires from thyroid tissue with T-cell repertoires from blood. Following sampling, methimazole starting at 30 mg daily was given to hyperthyroidism patients, and high-dose intravenous methylprednisolone was given to ophthalmopathy patients. TCR Vbeta CDR3 sequencing of approximately 140 peripheral blood samples (about 45 ophthalmopathy, around 80 hyperthyroidism and approximately 17 progressor patients) is reported in the paper.

With regard to this clonotype: Its recognized antigen is unknown. No much larger clone is present one base from it, and per-base qualities are unavailable.

Amplification of TCR beta CDR3 regions was carried out from RNA transcripts. A first-round RT-PCR of the TCR CDR3 used the HTBI primer set with the Qiagen OneStep RT-PCR kit. The libraries were constructed in a second round of multiplex PCR and then size-selected and purified. Libraries were sequenced paired-end with 100 bp reads on an Illumina HiSeq2000. The published analysis was carried out like this. SOAPnuke was used to process the raw data, throwing out any read that contained adapters or uncalled bases, had a mean Phred below 15, or lacked an exact constant-primer or identifier match. High-quality paired reads were merged using COPE v1.2.5, and each unique nucleotide sequence was defined as a clonotype. MiTCR v1.1 was used to align the clonotypes against IMGT TRBV, TRBD and TRBJ reference segments. The analysis was restricted to V-J combinations with a frequency above 0.0001, which together covered roughly 99% of the repertoires. A TCS score was defined as the ratio between F50 (clonal expansion) and ExV (chaos), using BLOSUM62-based TCRdist between CDR3 peptides within each V-J. Welch's t-statistics and random forest reduced 500 to 650 V-J features to 13, which were used in a naive Bayes classifier (R e1071). TCRdb ran its own pipeline on the public reads, namely fastp trimming at Q25 and MiXCR clone calling, and kept in-frame beta chains. All rows with the same CDR3 protein become a single entry with the most common DNA and genes. These V and J calls rely on TCRdb rather than the paper's analysis. Here the sample has 560,000 or so distinct CDR3 sequences; more than 45% occur a single time. Of the sample, just under 8.5% is held by the ten largest clones.

Broader findings and caveats from the paper: Ophthalmopathy was separated from stable hyperthyroidism by a 13 V-J signature model, with 85% to 90% sensitivity and about 81% specificity obtained in cross-validation and 80%/75% obtained in testing. No statistical method was used to fix the sample size in advance, and group allocation was not hidden from the investigators. In validation, the model predicted progression to ophthalmopathy a median of about 6 months before onset, with approximately 71% sensitivity and nearly 75% specificity. Most expanded thyroid clonotypes (frequency above 0.001) were also detected in blood, a finding suggesting that blood repertoires may reflect thyroid immune responses.

Stable Graves' hyperthyroidism was defined as no progression to ophthalmopathy during 18 months of follow-up. The hyperthyroidism patients were between 18 and 65 years old and newly diagnosed, with a disease duration of less than 2 months. Exclusion was applied to patients with uncontrolled infections, other autoimmune diseases, pregnancy or lactation. Diagnoses were based on clinical symptoms, serum thyroxine and TRAb, thyroid ultrasound and orbital computed tomography. Total RNA was extracted with Trizol reagent, and quality was checked on an Agilent 2100 Bioanalyzer. Measured from the cysteine to the phenylalanine, the CDR3 is 17 residues long. Solely the CDR3 DNA is kept, with 51 bases framed from the first base. CDR1 and CDR2 are drawn from the germline V gene (reference sequence): LNHNV, YYDKDF. The trim is 2 bases for V and 3 bases for J, with a gap of 19 bases between the germline ends.

The receptor's source is a woman aged 18-29 years with Graves' hyperthyroidism. Donor details come from another sample of the same person, matched by shared clones. The V gene is TRBV15 and the J gene is TRBJ1-2; the D gene is perhaps TRBD1, on 5 matching bases. The material sequenced was peripheral blood or thyroid tissue (not recorded which). The CDR3 region has the sequence CATSRSNRPINYYGYTF. At the DNA level, the sequence is TGTGCCACCAGCAGATCAAACAGGCCCATTAATTACTATGGCTACACCTTC.